This TCR beta chain was sequenced during a study of blood T cell repertoires in COVID-19. CDR1 and CDR2 from the germline V gene are LNHDA and SQIVND (reference sequence). CDR3 size: 14 residues. Trimming took 5 bases from V and 5 from J; bases not matched to a gene: 4. In the study's own analysis: Amplifying reference gene primers gave estimates of nucleated cell counts. Profiled with immunoSEQ multiplex PCR; TCRdb holds only in-frame clones, not every one. V, J and clone size were drawn from that table, and D and trimming were deduced from the DNA. The table has tens of thousands of clones, roughly nine tenths seen once.

V and J are TRBV19 and TRBJ1-5; 9 nucleotides agree with TRBD1. The source is a man in his sixties with acute or convalescent COVID-19. The sequenced material came from peripheral blood. CDR3 DNA sequence: TGTGCCAGTAGTCTCGGACAGGGGTATCAGCCCCAGCATTTT. Protein product: CASSLGQGYQPQHF.